Listed here are 32 T cell receptor beta chains from one sample, sequenced in a study of cytomegalovirus exposure and HLA in healthy donors. The primer mix had 60 Vbeta and 13 Jbeta primers. Assay used: immunoSEQ multiplex PCR; TCRdb lists only in-frame clones, some missing. The sample shows about 90,000 clones, roughly 80% of them seen only once. The sample was PBMCs. The receptors come from a man in his late teens or twenties in good health and CMV-seronegative.

The V and J genes are TRBV4-1 and TRBJ2-1; D not resolved. V lost 0 bases, J lost 0 bases, and 9 bases lay in between. Germline V gene lookup returns CDR1 MGHRA and CDR2 YSYEKL. The CDR3 has 16 residues. CDR3 bases: TGCGCCAGCAGCCAAGATACGGGTCGCTCCTACAATGAGCAGTTCTTC. Translating it yields CASSQDTGRSYNEQFF.

The J gene is TRBJ2-5, the V gene TRBV7-9; D remains unclear. V lost 7 bases and J lost 4, with 19 bases in between. The CDR3 covers 15 residues. Germline V gene lookup returns CDR1 SEHNR and CDR2 FQNEAQ (reference sequence). CDR3 coding DNA: TGTGCCAGCACGCCTAGAAGTCGTATTGGAGAGACCCAGTACTTC. Residues: CASTPRSRIGETQYF.

The CDR3 is CASSPSAGGYEQYF. The CDR3 DNA is TGTGCCAGCAGCCCCAGTGCGGGTGGCTACGAGCAGTACTTC. V and J are TRBV7-9 and TRBJ2-7; tentative D call: TRBD2 (5 bases). The CDR3 contains 14 residues. V lost 5 bases and J lost 3, with 14 bases in between. Germline V lookup: CDR1 SEHNR, CDR2 FQNEAQ (reference sequence). Using reference TRBV7-9 and TRBJ2-7 for the parts outside the CDR3, the full variable domain is DTGVSQNPRHKITKRGQNVTFRCDPISEHNRLYWYRQTLGQGPEFLTYFQNEAQLEKSRLLSDRFSAERPKGSFSTLEIQRTEQGDSAMYLCASSPSAGGYEQYFGPGTRLTVT.

The chain has TRBV6-1 and TRBJ2-1; 13 bases are a match to TRBD2. This CDR3 comprises 15 residues. After removal of 6 bases from V and 6 bases from J, the junction contained 5 bases not matched to a gene. Germline assignment: CDR1 MNHNS and CDR2 SASEGT. The CDR3 here is CASSPGTSGVNEQFF. Written as DNA, the CDR3 is TGTGCCAGCAGCCCCGGGACTAGCGGGGTCAATGAGCAGTTCTTC.

The chain links TRBV14 to TRBJ2-1; maybe TRBD1 (6 bases). CDR1 SGHDN and CDR2 FVKESK come from the germline V gene. V lost 4 bases to trimming and J lost 4 bases, with 14 bases between them. This CDR3 region has 15 residues. CDR3 in DNA: TGTGCCAGCAGCCCCGGGACATTCGGATACAATGAGCAGTTCTTC. Amino acid sequence: CASSPGTFGYNEQFF. The variable domain in full, completed from reference TRBV14 and TRBJ2-1, reads EAGVTQFPSHSVIEKGQTVTLRCDPISGHDNLYWYRRVMGKEIKFLLHFVKESKQDESGMPNNRFLAERTGGTYSTLKVQPAELEDSGVYFCASSPGTFGYNEQFFGPGTRLTVL.

CDR3 region: CASRSGTGEQPQHF. The CDR3 DNA sequence: TGTGCCAGCAGGTCCGGGACAGGGGAACAGCCCCAGCATTTT. This chain uses TRBV27 with TRBJ1-5; 10 nucleotides match TRBD1. The V and J ends lost 6 bases and 7 bases, in that order; junction bases with no gene match: 6. CDR1 MNHEY and CDR2 SMNVEV come from the germline V gene (reference sequence). The length of the CDR3 is 14 residues.

The chain uses TRBV27 and TRBJ1-2, with TRBD1 matching 8 bases. This CDR3 has 17 amino acids. Germline V gene sequence: CDR1 MNHEY, CDR2 SMNVEV (reference sequence). The V segment lost 3 bases and the J segment 5 bases; nucleotides outside the gene matches: 14. Here the CDR3 reads CASSFLTGTGFFYGYTF. CDR3 in DNA: TGTGCCAGCAGTTTCTTAACCGGGACAGGATTCTTTTATGGCTACACCTTC.

V gene TRBV5-1 combines with J gene TRBJ1-1; tentatively, D is TRBD1 (5 bases). The CDR3 extends over 14 amino acids. Germline assignment: CDR1 SGHRS and CDR2 YFSETQ. V lost 0 bases and J 6 bases, leaving 12 bases between the germline ends. CDR3 DNA: TGCGCCAGCAGCTTGGTGGGGGGAGGAGCTGAAGCTTTCTTT. Translated, it gives CASSLVGGGAEAFF.

This clone was detected once. CDR3 coding DNA: TGTGCCACCAGCAGGGCCGGGACTAGCGGGAGGTATGAGCAGTTCTTC. Amino acid sequence: CATSRAGTSGRYEQFF. The chain is built from TRBV15 and TRBJ2-1; 15 positions match TRBD2. Germline CDR1 is LNHNV and CDR2 is YYDKDF (reference sequence). There are 16 residues in the CDR3. V shed 3 bases and J 8 bases; nucleotides not matched to a gene: 5.

This sequence joins TRBV25-1 and TRBJ1-2, with TRBD1 matching 7 bases. V dropped 1 base and J dropped 5; count of bases not matched to a gene: 4. Germline assignment: CDR1 MGHDK and CDR2 SYGVNS. This CDR3 has 14 amino acids. CDR3 sequence: CASSESGTAYGYTF. CDR3 nucleotides: TGTGCCAGCAGTGAATCGGGGACAGCTTATGGCTACACCTTC.

V is TRBV28 and J is TRBJ1-1, with D possibly being TRBD1 (6 bases). Germline CDR1 MDHEN, CDR2 SYDVKM. This CDR3 region has 15 residues. Trimming stripped 5 bases from V and 0 bases from J, with 13 bases between. The CDR3 loop is CASSEAGTMNTEAFF. Written as DNA, the CDR3 is TGTGCCAGCAGTGAAGCCGGGACAATGAACACTGAAGCTTTCTTT.

This chain uses TRBV7-2 with TRBJ2-7; no firm D call. The CDR3 is 14 amino acids. Trimming took 0 bases from V and 4 from J, leaving 10 bases between them. Germline V gives CDR1 SGHTA, CDR2 FQGNSA. CDR3 nucleotides: TGTGCCAGCAGCTTAGCGAGCGCCATATACGAGCAGTACTTC. Amino acid sequence: CASSLASAIYEQYF.

The chain has TRBV27 and TRBJ2-2; TRBD2 might be the D (6 bases). The CDR3 covers 13 residues. V was shortened by 5 bases and J by 6 bases, with 10 bases between the two germline ends. The germline gives CDR1 MNHEY, CDR2 SMNVEV (reference sequence). This CDR3 is CASSTQRAGELFF. CDR3 DNA sequence: TGTGCCAGCAGTACGCAGCGGGCCGGGGAGCTGTTTTTT.

This chain links TRBV5-1 with TRBJ2-5, with 11 bases that match TRBD2. Germline V gene lookup returns CDR1 SGHRS and CDR2 YFSETQ. The junction had 6 bases not matched to a gene; V was cut back by 0 bases and J by 11 bases. This CDR3 has 14 residues. The CDR3 DNA is TGCGCCAGCAGCTTGGGAAATAGCGGGAGGGAGCAGTACTTC. This sequence encodes CASSLGNSGREQYF.

This rearrangement joins TRBV21-1 to TRBJ2-5; the table calls TRBD2, which could not be checked here. TRBV21-1 counts as a pseudogene. The CDR3 has 16 amino acids. The CDR3 coding sequence is TGTGCCAGCAGGGACCCCGGGAGGGGGGCTTGGGAGACCCAGTACTTC. Protein product: CASRDPGRGAWETQYF.

CDR3 in DNA: TGCGCCAGCAGCTTGGCGGGACTGAGCACCTACAATGAGCAGTTCTTC. Translating it yields CASSLAGLSTYNEQFF. V gene TRBV5-1 combines with J gene TRBJ2-1, with a possible D match to TRBD2 (6 bases). Germline lookup yields CDR1 SGHRS and CDR2 YFSETQ. The CDR3 runs 16 residues. V dropped 0 bases and J dropped 2 bases, with 12 bases sitting between them.

This clone was counted once. The rearrangement links TRBV7-9 to TRBJ1-2; no reliable D call. Germline assignment: CDR1 SEHNR and CDR2 FQNEAQ (reference sequence). V was trimmed by 3 bases and J by 2 bases, leaving 7 bases between them. This CDR3 has 13 residues. The CDR3 DNA sequence: TGTGCCAGCAGCTTCGACACGAACTATGGCTACACCTTC. The encoded protein is CASSFDTNYGYTF.

The chain combines TRBV27 with TRBJ1-1; weak D call: TRBD1 (6 bases). CDR3 size: 13 residues. Germline assignment: CDR1 MNHEY and CDR2 SMNVEV (reference sequence). Trimming took 0 bases from V and 4 from J, leaving 6 bases between them. The chain's CDR3 is CASSLSRGTEAFF. The CDR3 DNA reads as TGTGCCAGCAGTTTATCCAGGGGCACTGAAGCTTTCTTT.

Notes on this clone: The same CDR3 is also encoded by other DNA sequences in this sample. The chain employs TRBV11-3 and TRBJ1-3; 8 positions match TRBD1. The CDR3 has 15 amino acids. With 5 bases clipped from V and 2 bases from J, the junction kept 5 bases outside the gene matches. Germline CDR1 and CDR2: SGHNT and YENEEA. CDR3 coding DNA: TGTGCCAGCAGCCCCGGACAGGGACCTGGAAACACCATATATTTT. Protein product: CASSPGQGPGNTIYF.

The genes are TRBV30 and TRBJ1-4, with a weak D call TRBD1 (5 bases). Trimming stripped 7 bases from V and 7 bases from J, with 16 bases between. The germline V gene encodes CDR1 GTSNPN and CDR2 SVGIG (reference sequence). The length of the CDR3 is 13 residues. In nucleotides, the CDR3 is TGTGCCTTAAGCCAGGGTGGGGCTGAAAAACTGTTTTTT. It yields the protein CALSQGGAEKLFF.

This chain's CDR3 is CASSPRTGIGANVLTF. The CDR3 DNA reads TGTGCCAGCAGCCCCAGGACAGGGATCGGGGCCAACGTCCTGACTTTC. The chain recombines TRBV11-3 with TRBJ2-6, with 8 positions matching TRBD1. This CDR3 is built from 16 residues. Germline trimming cut 5 bases from V and 4 bases from J; bases unmatched to any gene: 7. CDR1 and CDR2 (germline): SGHNT, YENEEA.

This clone was detected a few times. The chain combines TRBV9 with TRBJ2-1; perhaps TRBD2 as D (5 bases). Germline lookup yields CDR1 SGDLS and CDR2 YYNGEE. This CDR3 comprises 12 residues. Trimming stripped 4 bases from V and 10 bases from J, with 12 bases between. Here the CDR3 DNA reads TGTGCCAGCAGCCCCACCGGGGAAGAGCAGTTCTTC. Its protein product is CASSPTGEEQFF.

The chain joins TRBV19 to TRBJ2-1; D is possibly TRBD2 (7 bases). Germline CDR1 and CDR2: LNHDA and SQIVND (reference sequence). V dropped 1 base and J dropped 16 bases, with 17 bases sitting between them. The CDR3 loop spans 13 amino acids. CDR3 region: CASSIGPGGVTFF. In nucleotides, the CDR3 is TGTGCCAGTAGTATAGGTCCGGGGGGCGTTACTTTCTTC.

The chain couples TRBV28 to TRBJ1-2, with a possible D match to TRBD1 (6 bases). CDR1 is MDHEN, CDR2 SYDVKM, per germline. The CDR3 has 15 amino acids. Trimming took 6 bases from V and 3 from J, leaving 17 bases between them. This CDR3 reads CASSVTGFVYYGYTF. The CDR3 DNA is TGTGCCAGCAGCGTCACAGGGTTTGTATACTATGGCTACACCTTC.

This chain uses TRBV6-5 with TRBJ1-6, with D possibly matching TRBD1 (6 bases). The V end lost 7 bases, the J end lost 5 bases, and 12 bases lay between the germline ends. The CDR3 consists of 14 residues. Per the germline V gene, CDR1 is MNHEY and CDR2 is SVGAGI. CDR3 nucleotides: TGTGCCAGCAACCGGAACAGGGATAATTCACCCCTCCACTTT. It specifies CASNRNRDNSPLHF.

The rearrangement joins TRBV18 to TRBJ1-2; 8 bases are shared with TRBD1. The germline V gene has CDR1 KGHSH and CDR2 LQKENI. After removal of 6 bases from V and 3 bases from J, the junction contained 6 bases not matched to a gene. The CDR3 has 14 residues. CDR3 in amino acids: CASSGGTGHYGYTF. Written as DNA, the CDR3 is TGTGCCAGCTCGGGCGGGACAGGTCACTATGGCTACACCTTC. Filled out from reference TRBV18 and TRBJ1-2, the complete variable domain reads NAGVMQNPRHLVRRRGQEARLRCSPMKGHSHVYWYRQLPEEGLKFMVYLQKENIIDESGMPKERFSAEFPKEGPSILRIQQVVRGDSAAYFCASSGGTGHYGYTFGSGTRLTVV.

The chain links TRBV5-1 to TRBJ1-1; TRBD1 is a possible D gene (5 bases). V gave up 4 bases and J gave up 4 bases, with 14 bases separating them. Per the germline V gene, CDR1 is SGHRS and CDR2 is YFSETQ. The length of the CDR3 is 14 residues. CDR3 loop: CASSPLRQTTEAFF. The CDR3 DNA follows: TGCGCCAGCAGCCCGTTAAGACAGACCACTGAAGCTTTCTTT. Full variable domain (rest looked up from reference TRBV5-1 and TRBJ1-1): KAGVTQTPRYLIKTRGQQVTLSCSPISGHRSVSWYQQTPGQGLQFLFEYFSETQRNKGNFPGRFSGRQFSNSRSEMNVSTLELGDSALYLCASSPLRQTTEAFFGQGTRLTVV.

The rearrangement joins TRBV19 to TRBJ1-5; TRBD1 matches at 8 bases. V shed 5 bases, J shed 11 bases, and the junction held 11 bases outside the gene matches. CDR1 and CDR2 (germline): LNHDA, SQIVND (reference sequence). There are 14 residues in the CDR3. The CDR3 here is CASSPRQGQRTQHF. Here the CDR3 DNA reads TGTGCCAGTAGTCCCCGACAGGGGCAGCGGACCCAGCATTTT.

This chain connects TRBV7-2 to TRBJ2-3; tentative D call: TRBD2 (5 bases). The germline CDR1 and CDR2 sequences are SGHTA and FQGNSA. The CDR3 totals 13 residues. With 6 bases removed from V and 6 bases from J, the gap between germline ends came to 13 bases. Here the CDR3 reads CASRRVLEDTQYF. The DNA of the CDR3 is TGTGCCAGCAGGCGGGTCCTCGAGGATACGCAGTATTTT. The full variable domain, rest sourced from reference TRBV7-2 and TRBJ2-3, is GAGVSQSPSNKVTEKGKDVELRCDPISGHTALYWYRQSLGQGLEFLIYFQGNSAPDKSGLPSDRFSAERTGGSVSTLTIQRTQQEDSAVYLCASRRVLEDTQYFGPGTRLTVL.

The J gene is TRBJ2-7, the V gene TRBV15; 7 bases map to TRBD1. Trimming took 2 bases from V and 5 from J; bases not matched to a gene: 9. This CDR3 spans 15 amino acids. Germline CDR1 is LNHNV and CDR2 is YYDKDF (reference sequence). The CDR3 sequence: CATSRPGTAFDEQYF. CDR3 DNA sequence: TGTGCCACCAGCAGACCCGGGACAGCGTTCGACGAGCAGTACTTC.

The count of this clone is one. The chain links TRBV12-5 to TRBJ1-2, with 8 nucleotides matching TRBD1. There are 15 residues in the CDR3. V lost 0 bases and J lost 2; bases outside the gene matches: 2. Germline assignment: CDR1 LGHNT and CDR2 FRNRAP. The CDR3 region is CASGLVQGGNYGYTF. The CDR3 DNA follows: TGTGCTAGTGGTTTGGTACAGGGGGGGAACTATGGCTACACCTTC.

This clone has just one count. The rearrangement uses TRBV27 and TRBJ2-7; D gene unclear. V lost 5 bases and J 6 bases, leaving 17 bases between the germline ends. The CDR3 is 14 residues long. The germline V gene has CDR1 MNHEY and CDR2 SMNVEV (reference sequence). CDR3 loop: CASSTALGLSEQYF. The CDR3 bases are TGTGCCAGCAGTACCGCTCTGGGCCTCTCCGAGCAGTACTTC.